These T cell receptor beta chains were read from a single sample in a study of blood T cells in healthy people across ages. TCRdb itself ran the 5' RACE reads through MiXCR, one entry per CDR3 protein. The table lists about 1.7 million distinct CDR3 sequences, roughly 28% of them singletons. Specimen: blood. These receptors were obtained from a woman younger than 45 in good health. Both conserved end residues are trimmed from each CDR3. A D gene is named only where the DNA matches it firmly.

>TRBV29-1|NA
SVEGGGTDTQY
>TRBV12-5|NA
ASAPGEGDEQF
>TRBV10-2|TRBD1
ASSESQPGTGGSPLH
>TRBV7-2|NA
ASSLDPAAPREQY
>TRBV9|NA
ASSTGRFNEKLF
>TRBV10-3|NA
AINAQGFQETQY
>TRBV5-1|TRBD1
ASTRGGTGPYEQY
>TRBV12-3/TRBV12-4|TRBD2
ASSMREFRTDTQY
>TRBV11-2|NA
ASSLGIVSNTGELF
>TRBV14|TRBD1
ASSPGTGLAEKLF
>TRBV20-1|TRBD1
SAPTGQGGFTEAF
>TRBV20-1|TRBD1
SARQGSSNQPQH
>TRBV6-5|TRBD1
ASRAWGTGNPYEQY
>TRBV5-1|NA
AGSSPGYSYEQY
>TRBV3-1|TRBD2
ASSRSLAGVETQY
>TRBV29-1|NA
SVTGTLNTEAF
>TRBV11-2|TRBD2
ASSGLAGATGELF
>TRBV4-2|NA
ASSPNAVTNSPLH
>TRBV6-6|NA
ASSPPQGKGANVLT
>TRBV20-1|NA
SAAVGGYT
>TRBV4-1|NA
ASSQGPGRSSYEQY
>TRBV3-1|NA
ASSQEAEAF
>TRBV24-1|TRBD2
ATSDPGLAGRKSTDTQY
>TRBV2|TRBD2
ASSSSTSGYEQY
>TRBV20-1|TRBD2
SARDPSPLTSGRLDERF
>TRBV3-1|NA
ASSQDPQGYNEQF
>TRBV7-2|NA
ASSLAAGETEAF
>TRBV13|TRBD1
ASSYWTGQGIYEQY
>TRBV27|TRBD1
ASSHRGRTYEQY
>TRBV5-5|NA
ASSRTLPATNEKLF
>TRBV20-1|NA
STRDTSTDTQY
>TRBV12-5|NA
ASGLVKAGYT
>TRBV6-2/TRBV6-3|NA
ASSLGRARVTQY
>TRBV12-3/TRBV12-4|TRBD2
ASSGRLAGGPYEQY
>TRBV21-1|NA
ASSKADGKAF
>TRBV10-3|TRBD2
AISEGGSPEQY
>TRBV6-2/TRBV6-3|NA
ASSYGGGTMGSRAGRAKNIQY
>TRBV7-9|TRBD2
ASSSDWTSGVLYNEQF
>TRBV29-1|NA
SVEVVANYGYT
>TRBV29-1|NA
SVVGSGYEQY
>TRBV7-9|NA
ASSPGQFLGEKLF
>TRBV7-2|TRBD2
ASSQKMLAAQETQY
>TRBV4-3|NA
ASSQAATQIYSEQF
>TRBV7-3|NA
ASSLTSETETQY
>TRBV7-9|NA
ASGRTDATNEKLF
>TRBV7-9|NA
ASSLAQAAADGYT
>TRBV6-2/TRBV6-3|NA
AGSYTSRTVQETQY
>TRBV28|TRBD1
ASTLNEGQGVDTQY
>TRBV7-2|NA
VSTLETRSPEAF
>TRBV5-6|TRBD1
ASSLVPGQGAEAF
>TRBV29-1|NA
SARHSGGYTDTQY
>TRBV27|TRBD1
ASARDRVNEKLF
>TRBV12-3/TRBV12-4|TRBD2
ASSLGGAGLAGGIDNEQY
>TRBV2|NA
ASSGHLDNSPLH
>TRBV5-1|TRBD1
ANSLAPGQSAYEQY
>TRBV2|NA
ASSGRDFLVDEQF